The 30 T cell receptor beta chains in this list originate from one sample, sequenced in a study of technical replicates of blood from a few donors. Assay used: immunoSEQ multiplex PCR; TCRdb lists only in-frame clones, some missing. The sample includes about 78,000 clones, 85% to 95% of them seen just once. The sample comprised T cells isolated from PBMCs. Receptor source: a human donor in good health.

The chain joins TRBV27 to TRBJ2-1, with a tentative D call TRBD2 (6 bases). V lost 1 base and J 8 bases, leaving 12 bases between the germline ends. Germline assignment: CDR1 MNHEY and CDR2 SMNVEV (reference sequence). This CDR3 comprises 14 residues. DNA for the CDR3: TGTGCCAGCAGTTTATGGGGGGTTTTGGATGAGCAGTTCTTC. Translating gives CASSLWGVLDEQFF.

The rearrangement joins TRBV11-2 to TRBJ1-3, with D possibly TRBD1 on 6 matching bases. The CDR3 length is 16 residues. The V end was cut by 5 bases, the J end by 2 bases, with 16 bases between. Germline CDR1 is SGHAT and CDR2 is FQNNGV. The CDR3 spells CASSGTRGGPGNTIYF. CDR3 bases: TGTGCCAGCAGCGGCACTCGGGGGGGCCCTGGAAACACCATATATTTT.

The chain carries TRBV5-1 and TRBJ2-1; weak D call: TRBD1 (7 bases). The CDR3 spans 16 residues. Germline loops: CDR1 SGHRS, CDR2 YFSETQ. Trimming shortened V by 4 bases and J by 10 bases, and 24 bases separated the two germline ends. The CDR3 is CASSRGGQGDLGEQFF. CDR3 DNA sequence: TGCGCCAGCAGCCGAGGGGGGCAGGGGGATTTGGGGGAGCAGTTCTTC.

The gene calls are TRBV4-1 and TRBJ2-2; TRBD1 agrees at 8 bases. The CDR3 runs 15 residues. With V trimmed by 4 bases and J by 7 bases, 8 bases remained unmatched. Per the germline V gene, CDR1 is MGHRA and CDR2 is YSYEKL. The CDR3 spells CASSRQGQGNGELFF. For the CDR3, the DNA is TGCGCCAGCAGCCGTCAAGGACAGGGTAACGGGGAGCTGTTTTTT.

The chain couples TRBV29-1 to TRBJ1-2; perhaps TRBD1 as D (5 bases). From germline, CDR1 is SQVTM and CDR2 ANQGSEA. This CDR3 spans 11 amino acids. Trimming took off 7 bases at V and 7 bases at J, with 13 bases between the two ends. In DNA form, the CDR3 reads TGCAGCGCACAACAGGACCCTGGCTACACCTTC. Protein product: CSAQQDPGYTF.

V is TRBV28 and J is TRBJ1-5; D is undetermined. This CDR3 spans 11 amino acids. Germline CDR1 reads MDHEN; CDR2 reads SYDVKM. V lost 5 bases to trimming and J lost 4 bases, with 3 bases between them. CDR3 nucleotide sequence: TGTGCCAGCAGTCGGAATCAGCCCCAGCATTTT. Protein sequence: CASSRNQPQHF. The variable domain in full, completed from reference TRBV28 and TRBJ1-5, reads DVKVTQSSRYLVKRTGEKVFLECVQDMDHENMFWYRQDPGLGLRLIYFSYDVKMKEKGDIPEGYSVSREKKERFSLILESASTNQTSMYLCASSRNQPQHFGDGTRLSIL.

The J gene is TRBJ2-7, the V gene TRBV6-1; 12 bases match TRBD1. This CDR3 has 17 amino acids. CDR1 and CDR2 from the germline V gene are MNHNS and SASEGT. Trimming took 1 base from V and 5 from J; bases not matched to a gene: 9. CDR3 sequence: CASSEGVLRDRGHEQYF. The CDR3 region has the DNA TGTGCCAGCAGTGAAGGGGTTCTCCGGGACAGGGGGCACGAGCAGTACTTC.

The rearrangement links TRBV30 to TRBJ1-2; 7 nucleotides align to TRBD1. V shed 4 bases, J shed 7 bases, and the junction held 15 bases outside the gene matches. From germline, CDR1 is GTSNPN and CDR2 SVGIG (reference sequence). This CDR3 spans 15 amino acids. CDR3 in DNA: TGTGCCTGGATCCGGGAGGGGGCGGGTGGTCCTGGCTACACCTTC. This encodes CAWIREGAGGPGYTF.

J is TRBJ2-1 and V is TRBV9; 9 bases fit TRBD1. Trimming took 3 bases from V and 7 from J; bases not matched to a gene: 17. This CDR3 comprises 18 residues. CDR1 SGDLS and CDR2 YYNGEE come from the germline V gene. CDR3 region: CASSAEEGGQGGMNEQFF. CDR3 bases: TGTGCCAGCAGCGCCGAGGAAGGGGGACAGGGAGGGATGAATGAGCAGTTCTTC.

This chain connects TRBV4-1 to TRBJ2-7, with D perhaps TRBD1 (5 bases). The CDR3 contains 14 residues. The V gene lost 1 base and the J gene lost 2 bases, with 9 bases spanning the gap. Germline values: CDR1 MGHRA, CDR2 YSYEKL. The CDR3, as DNA: TGCGCCAGCAGCCAAGTCCAGGGAACCTACGAGCAGTACTTC. Encoded protein: CASSQVQGTYEQYF.

J is TRBJ2-3 and V is TRBV5-1; 8 bases agree with TRBD1. The V and J ends lost 6 bases and 0 bases, in that order; junction bases with no gene match: 6. CDR1 is SGHRS, CDR2 YFSETQ, per germline. The CDR3 totals 15 residues. The CDR3 coding sequence is TGCGCCAGCACTTGGAGGACAGGGAGCACAGATACGCAGTATTTT. Residues: CASTWRTGSTDTQYF.

In its sample, this clone was seen a few times. The CDR3 DNA is TGCAGCGTGACAGGGAACACCGGGGAGCTGTTTTTT. It yields the protein CSVTGNTGELFF. The J gene is TRBJ2-2, the V gene TRBV29-1; D may be TRBD1 (6 bases). The CDR3 runs to 12 residues. Trimming pared 6 bases from V and 1 base from J, leaving 6 bases between. Germline V gene data show CDR1 as SQVTM and CDR2 as ANQGSEA.

The V call is TRBV10-3, the J call TRBJ2-6; D gene ambiguous. CDR1 is ENHRY, CDR2 SYGVKD, per germline. This CDR3 is 14 amino acids long. Trimming pared 2 bases from V and 1 base from J, leaving 3 bases between. The CDR3 DNA reads as TGTGCCATCAGTGAGACTTCTGGGGCCAACGTCCTGACTTTC. It yields the protein CAISETSGANVLTF.

The chain joins TRBV30 to TRBJ2-1; TRBD1 might be the D (5 bases). Per germline, CDR1 GTSNPN and CDR2 SVGIG (reference sequence). The CDR3 length is 15 residues. The V gene lost 0 bases and the J gene lost 7 bases, with 16 bases spanning the gap. The CDR3 DNA reads TGTGCCTGGAGTGTACCCTCTAGGGGTTCTAATGAGCAGTTCTTC. This codes for CAWSVPSRGSNEQFF. The complete variable domain, with remaining parts taken from reference TRBV30 and TRBJ2-1, reads SQTIHQWPATLVQPVGSPLSLECTVEGTSNPNLYWYRQAAGRGLQLLFYSVGIGQISSEVPQNLSASRPQDRQFILSSKKLLLSDSGFYLCAWSVPSRGSNEQFFGPGTRLTVL.

The rearrangement links TRBV5-1 to TRBJ2-3; D is perhaps TRBD2 (5 bases). CDR1 SGHRS and CDR2 YFSETQ come from the germline V gene. The CDR3 covers 16 residues. V was trimmed by 4 bases and J by 1 base, leaving 16 bases between them. CDR3 loop: CASSADYNRGTDTQYF. The CDR3 nucleotides read TGCGCCAGCAGCGCAGACTATAACCGAGGCACAGATACGCAGTATTTT.

The chain links TRBV2 to TRBJ1-2; the D gene is possibly TRBD1 (6 bases). CDR3 length equals 15 residues. Germline CDR1 is SNHLY and CDR2 is FYNNEI. Trimming removed 1 base from V and 1 base from J, with 10 bases in between. The CDR3 DNA reads as TGTGCCAGCAGTGAAGGCAGGGGAAGTAACTATGGCTACACCTTC. This codes for CASSEGRGSNYGYTF.

J is TRBJ1-4 and V is TRBV5-4; tentative D call: TRBD1 (6 bases). V dropped 4 bases and J dropped 7 bases, with 14 bases sitting between them. The CDR3 length is 14 residues. Per germline, CDR1 SGHNT and CDR2 YYREEE (reference sequence). DNA for the CDR3: TGTGCCAGCAGCCGACAGGACCCGGGTGAAAAACTGTTTTTT. Translation: CASSRQDPGEKLFF.

The V and J genes are TRBV9 and TRBJ1-2; D possibly corresponds to TRBD1 (6 bases). CDR3 size: 15 residues. CDR1 and CDR2 (germline): SGDLS, YYNGEE. V was cut by 0 bases and J by 8 bases, with 17 bases left in between. Here the CDR3 reads CASSVGGGPARGYTF. The CDR3 nucleotides read TGTGCCAGCAGCGTAGGAGGGGGACCGGCCAGGGGCTACACCTTC. Together with reference TRBV9 and TRBJ1-2, the CDR3 gives the full variable domain: DSGVTQTPKHLITATGQRVTLRCSPRSGDLSVYWYQQSLDQGLQFLIQYYNGEERAKGNILERFSAQQFPDLHSELNLSSLELGDSALYFCASSVGGGPARGYTFGSGTRLTVV.

The chain carries TRBV19 and TRBJ1-5; D not certain. Looked up from germline, CDR1 is LNHDA and CDR2 is SQIVND (reference sequence). Trimming pared 5 bases from V and 7 bases from J, leaving 9 bases between. There are 12 residues in the CDR3. CDR3 nucleotides: TGTGCCAGTAGTTTTAATGGCCAGCCCCAGCATTTT. Translation: CASSFNGQPQHF.

The chain uses TRBV28 and TRBJ2-5; TRBD1 is a possible D gene (6 bases). Germline lookup yields CDR1 MDHEN and CDR2 SYDVKM. CDR3 length: 16 residues. The V end lost 6 bases, the J end lost 7 bases, and 24 bases lay between the germline ends. The chain's CDR3 is CASRGRLRTAKGTQYF. The CDR3 DNA is TGTGCCAGCAGGGGACGTCTTAGGACAGCGAAGGGGACCCAGTACTTC. Variable domain in full (rest from reference TRBV28 and TRBJ2-5): DVKVTQSSRYLVKRTGEKVFLECVQDMDHENMFWYRQDPGLGLRLIYFSYDVKMKEKGDIPEGYSVSREKKERFSLILESASTNQTSMYLCASRGRLRTAKGTQYFGPGTRLLVL.

This clone was observed a single time. The chain uses TRBV12-2 and TRBJ1-4; the D call TRBD1 from the table was never checked on the DNA. TRBV12-2 represents a pseudogene. The CDR3 length is 16 residues. The CDR3 DNA is TGTGCAAGTCGCACCCGGGACAGGGGCTCGGGGGAAAAACTGTTTTTT. It specifies CASRTRDRGSGEKLFF.

The chain is built from TRBV5-6 and TRBJ1-1; TRBD1 matches 8 bases. CDR3 length: 15 amino acids. V trimming: 4 bases; J trimming: 4 bases; junction bases outside the gene matches: 9. The germline CDR1 and CDR2 sequences are SGHDT and YYEEEE. CDR3 sequence (DNA): TGTGCCAGCAGCCCGAGACAGGGGTGGATCACTGAAGCTTTCTTT. It is translated as CASSPRQGWITEAFF.

The V gene is TRBV9, the J gene TRBJ2-7; TRBD2 is a possible D gene (5 bases). CDR1 SGDLS and CDR2 YYNGEE come from the germline V gene. This CDR3 is built from 15 residues. V was clipped by 3 bases and J by 6 bases, with 19 bases between them. CDR3 DNA sequence: TGTGCCAGCAGCGAGACCCACGATAGCGACCGCGAGCAGTACTTC. Protein product: CASSETHDSDREQYF.

CDR3 sequence: CAISEIGAGTNYGYTF. CDR3 coding DNA: TGTGCCATCAGTGAGATAGGGGCTGGGACTAACTATGGCTACACCTTC. J is TRBJ1-2 and V is TRBV10-3; TRBD1 might be the D (5 bases). From germline, CDR1 is ENHRY and CDR2 SYGVKD. Between the trimmed V and J ends, which lost 2 bases and 0 bases, there was a span of 13 bases. The CDR3 is made up of 16 amino acids.

The rearrangement links TRBV18 to TRBJ2-7; 8 bases map to TRBD1. J lost 9 bases, V lost 6 bases, and 10 bases had no gene match. CDR3 length: 13 amino acids. The germline V gene encodes CDR1 KGHSH and CDR2 LQKENI. The CDR3 reads CASSRFDRGGQYF. The CDR3 DNA sequence: TGTGCCAGCTCGCGATTCGACAGGGGTGGGCAGTACTTC. The complete variable domain, with remaining parts taken from reference TRBV18 and TRBJ2-7, reads NAGVMQNPRHLVRRRGQEARLRCSPMKGHSHVYWYRQLPEEGLKFMVYLQKENIIDESGMPKERFSAEFPKEGPSILRIQQVVRGDSAAYFCASSRFDRGGQYFGPGTRLTVT.

The V and J genes are TRBV6-1 and TRBJ1-3; D possibly corresponds to TRBD1 (6 bases). Between the trimmed V and J ends, which lost 3 bases and 4 bases, there was a span of 7 bases. The CDR3 has 13 residues. The V gene's germline CDR1 is MNHNS and CDR2 SASEGT. In nucleotides, the CDR3 is TGTGCCAGCAGTGACCAGGGGGGAAACACCATATATTTT. Translation gives CASSDQGGNTIYF.

J is TRBJ2-3 and V is TRBV28, with a weak D call TRBD2 (6 bases). Trimming pared 3 bases from V and 5 bases from J, leaving 15 bases between. The germline V gene has CDR1 MDHEN and CDR2 SYDVKM. The CDR3 covers 15 residues. DNA for the CDR3: TGTGCCAGCAGTTTTCTCGGGAGTAAGGAAGATACGCAGTATTTT. This gives the protein CASSFLGSKEDTQYF.

The gene calls are TRBV6-1 and TRBJ1-5; TRBD1 matches at 11 bases. J lost 11 bases, V lost 4 bases, and 10 bases had no gene match. Germline lookup yields CDR1 MNHNS and CDR2 SASEGT. CDR3 size: 15 residues. CDR3 loop: CASSGGQGAGLAQHF. CDR3 coding DNA: TGTGCCAGCAGTGGCGGACAGGGGGCGGGATTAGCCCAGCATTTT.

The chain employs TRBV28 and TRBJ2-3; D may be TRBD2 (6 bases). Trimming took 1 base from V and 4 from J, leaving 15 bases between them. The CDR3 is 16 residues long. The germline V gene encodes CDR1 MDHEN and CDR2 SYDVKM. CDR3 in amino acids: CASSLSRAGRADTQYF. CDR3 sequence (DNA): TGTGCCAGCAGTTTATCGCGGGCGGGACGGGCAGATACGCAGTATTTT.

This clone has just a few counts. The chain couples TRBV7-6 to TRBJ2-1, with 9 positions matching TRBD2. V was pared by 5 bases and J by 7 bases, with 9 bases of the junction left unmatched. This CDR3 spans 15 amino acids. Germline-derived CDR1 and CDR2 are SGHVS and FNYEAQ. The CDR3 nucleotides are TGTGCCAGCAGCCCCCTTAGCGGGAGTAGAAATGAGCAGTTCTTC. Its protein product is CASSPLSGSRNEQFF.